A selection of T cell receptor beta chains follows, all from one sample in a study of cytomegalovirus exposure and HLA in healthy donors. The method was immunoSEQ multiplex PCR; TCRdb's version includes in-frame clones alone and lacks a portion of them. Here the sample spans around 170,000 clones, 75% to 90% being singletons. The material sequenced was PBMCs. These receptors all stem from a man in his forties or fifties in good health and CMV-seropositive. CDR3s include the opening cysteine and the closing phenylalanine or tryptophan. Fields, in order: clone size, D gene, V gene, J gene, CDR3 DNA, CDR3 protein. A D gene is named only where the DNA matches it firmly. Some rows have no size entry. The others give once, few or many, or a class for an expanded clone.

>few|TRBD1|TRBV2|TRBJ2-7
TGTGCCAGCAGTCGACAGGGTGATGGGTACTTC
CASSRQGDGYF
>-|-|TRBV19|TRBJ1-1
TGTGCCAGTAGTACAGACAGCGAGAACACTGAAGCTTTCTTT
CASSTDSENTEAFF
>-|TRBD1|TRBV9|TRBJ1-2
TGTGCCAGCAACCATTGGAAGGGACAGGGTACCTATGGCTACATCTTC
CASNHWKGQGTYGYIF
>-|TRBD1|TRBV5-1|TRBJ2-3
TGCGCCAGCAGCCCCGGGACAGGGGGCGCAGATACGCAGTATTTT
CASSPGTGGADTQYF
>-|-|TRBV7-2|TRBJ2-7
TGTGCCAGCAGCGGACGGGGGAGAGCCAACGAGCAGTACTTC
CASSGRGRANEQYF
>once|TRBD2|TRBV5-4|TRBJ2-3
TGTGCCAGCAGCTTGGGTCTAGCGGGGGGACTTAGCACAGATACGCAGTATTTT
CASSLGLAGGLSTDTQYF
>-|-|TRBV21-1|TRBJ1-1
TGTGCCAGCAGCGGGACTTGGAACACTGAAGCTTTCTTT
CASSGTWNTEAFF
>few|TRBD1|TRBV27|TRBJ1-5
TGTGCCAGCAGACGGACAGGGGAGTCTCAGCCCCAGCATTTT
CASRRTGESQPQHF
>-|TRBD2|TRBV7-8|TRBJ2-5
TGTGCCAGCAGCTTAGGCTGGCCTAGCGGCCCCCTAGAGACCCAGTACTTC
CASSLGWPSGPLETQYF
>-|TRBD1|TRBV28|TRBJ2-7
TGTGCCAGCAGTTTCCGGGACAGGGTGTACGAGCAGTACTTC
CASSFRDRVYEQYF
>-|-|TRBV6-4|TRBJ1-1
TGTGCCAGCAGTGGGGGACTTTACACTGAAGCTTTCTTT
CASSGGLYTEAFF
>few|TRBD1|TRBV7-2|TRBJ2-7
TGTGCCAGCAGCCCCAGACAGGGGGACGAGCAGTACTTC
CASSPRQGDEQYF
>-|-|TRBV4-2|TRBJ2-7
TGTGCCAGCAGCGAAGAACAGGTGTCCGTCTCCTACGAGCAGTACTTC
CASSEEQVSVSYEQYF
>-|TRBD1|TRBV2|TRBJ2-5
TGTGCCAGCAGTTCCGGGACAGGCTCCCTCCCCCAAGAGACCCAGTACTTC
CASSSGTGSLPQETQYF
>few|-|TRBV5-4|TRBJ1-1
TGTGCCAGCAGCTTGAGCAGGGGATTCACTGAAGCTTTCTTT
CASSLSRGFTEAFF
>few|TRBD2|TRBV5-1|TRBJ2-7
TGCGCCAGCAGCTTGGAACCTAGCGGGGGGCTTTCCTCCTACGAGCAGTACTTC
CASSLEPSGGLSSYEQYF
>-|TRBD1|TRBV9|TRBJ1-4
TGTGCCAGCAGCGGGACAGGGAGGGAAAAACTGTTTTTT
CASSGTGREKLFF
>few|-|TRBV7-2|TRBJ2-1
TGTGCCAGCAGCTTAGACAGAAGGAGGAATGAGCAGTTCTTC
CASSLDRRRNEQFF
>once|-|TRBV6-4|TRBJ1-2
TGTGCCAGCAGCACACCGTCTCGCAGGGTCTATGGCTACACCTTC
CASSTPSRRVYGYTF
>few|-|TRBV28|TRBJ1-4
TGTGCCAGCAGTTCTTGGGGGGGGAAAGAAAAACTGTTTTTT
CASSSWGGKEKLFF
>-|TRBD2|TRBV7-9|TRBJ2-1
TGTGCCAGCAGCCTTCCACTAGCGGGGGGGCTCGTTTATGAGCAGTTCTTC
CASSLPLAGGLVYEQFF
>-|TRBD1|TRBV11-2|TRBJ2-4
TGTGCCAGCAGTTTGACAGGGGCGAACATTCAGTACTTC
CASSLTGANIQYF
>-|-|TRBV5-6|TRBJ1-1
TGTGCCAGCGGATCGTACAGGGTGGGGAACACTGAAGCTTTCTTT
CASGSYRVGNTEAFF
>-|-|TRBV10-3|TRBJ1-1
TGTGCCATCAGTGTCTGGGGGGAGAACACTGAAGCTTTCTTT
CAISVWGENTEAFF
>-|-|TRBV30|TRBJ2-5
TGTGCCTGGAGTGGTGTTGCGGGGATACTCCAAGAGACCCAGTACTTC
CAWSGVAGILQETQYF
>-|-|TRBV9|TRBJ1-2
TGTGCCAGCAGCCCAGGGCAGTTCTATGGCTACACCTTC
CASSPGQFYGYTF
>-|-|TRBV5-6|TRBJ1-4
TGTGCCAGCAGCTTGGCAGGGTCGGGGGGAAAACTGTTTTTT
CASSLAGSGGKLFF
>-|-|TRBV9|TRBJ1-2
TGTGCCAGCAGCCCCCCGGGCGGGACCGTAGGCTACACCTTC
CASSPPGGTVGYTF
>few|-|TRBV7-9|TRBJ2-7
TGTTCCAGCAGTTCTTACTACGAGCAGTACTTC
CSSSSYYEQYF
>-|TRBD2|TRBV7-9|TRBJ2-3
TGTGCCAGCAGCCTGACTAGCGGGGGCACAGATACGCAGTATTTT
CASSLTSGGTDTQYF
>few|-|TRBV7-9|TRBJ2-5
TGTGCCAGCAGCTTCAGCACATTCGGGGAGACCCAGTACTTC
CASSFSTFGETQYF
>-|-|TRBV10-3|TRBJ2-2
TGTGCCATCAGTGAGTCGGTTCAGTGGAACACCGGGGAGCTGTTTTTT
CAISESVQWNTGELFF
>-|-|TRBV19|TRBJ2-2
TGTGCCAGTAGTATAGTGGGCAGCACCGGGGAGCTGTTTTTT
CASSIVGSTGELFF
>-|TRBD2|TRBV9|TRBJ2-7
TGTGCCAGCAGCGTTTCGGGGGGGCAAGGGGACGAGCAGTACTTC
CASSVSGGQGDEQYF
>-|-|TRBV7-2|TRBJ2-1
TGTGCCAGCAGCTTAGCGTGGGAGGCCCATGAGCAGTTCTTC
CASSLAWEAHEQFF
>-|TRBD1|TRBV18|TRBJ1-6
TGTGCCAGCTCACCACAGGGGGCAGTAAATTCACCCCTCCACTTT
CASSPQGAVNSPLHF